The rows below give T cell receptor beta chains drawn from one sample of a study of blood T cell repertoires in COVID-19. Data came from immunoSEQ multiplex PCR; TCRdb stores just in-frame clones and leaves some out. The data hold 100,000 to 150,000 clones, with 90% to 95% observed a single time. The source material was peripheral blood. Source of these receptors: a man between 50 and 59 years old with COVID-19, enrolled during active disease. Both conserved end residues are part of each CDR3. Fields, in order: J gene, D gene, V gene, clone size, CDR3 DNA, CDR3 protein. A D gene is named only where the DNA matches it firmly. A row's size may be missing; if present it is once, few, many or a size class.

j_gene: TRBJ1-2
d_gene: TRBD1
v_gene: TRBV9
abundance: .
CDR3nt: TGTGCCAGCAGCGTAGGACAGGGACACTATGGCTACACCTTC
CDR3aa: CASSVGQGHYGYTF

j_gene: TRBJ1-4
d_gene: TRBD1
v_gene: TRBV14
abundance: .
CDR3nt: TGTGCCAGCAGCGCCCACAGGGGGCGGGATGAAAAACTGTTTTTT
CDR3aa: CASSAHRGRDEKLFF

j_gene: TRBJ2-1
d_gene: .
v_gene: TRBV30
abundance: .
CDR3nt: TGTGCCTGGAGTGTACTCGTTGAGCAGTTCTTC
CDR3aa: CAWSVLVEQFF

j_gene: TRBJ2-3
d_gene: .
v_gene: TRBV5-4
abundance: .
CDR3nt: TGTGCCAGCAGCTTGGCGGGCAGGGGTCTTACAGATACGCAGTATTTT
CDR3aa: CASSLAGRGLTDTQYF

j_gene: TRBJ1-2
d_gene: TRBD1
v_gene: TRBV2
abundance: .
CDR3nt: TGTGCCAGCAGTACCCTTCGGACAGGGCGGAATGGCTACACCTTC
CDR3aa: CASSTLRTGRNGYTF

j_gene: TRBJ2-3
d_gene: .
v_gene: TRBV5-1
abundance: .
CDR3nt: TGCGCCAGCAGCCCCAGGGGTTCTGCAGATACGCAGTATTTT
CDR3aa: CASSPRGSADTQYF

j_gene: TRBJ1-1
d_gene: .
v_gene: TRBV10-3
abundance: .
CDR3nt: TGTGCCATCAGTGGGGGAGGGACTGAAGCTTTCTTT
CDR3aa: CAISGGGTEAFF

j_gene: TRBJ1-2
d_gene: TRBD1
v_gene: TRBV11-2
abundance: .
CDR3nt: TGTGCCAGCAGCCAGACAGGGGGTGGATTTGGTTTCTATGGCTACACCTTC
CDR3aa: CASSQTGGGFGFYGYTF

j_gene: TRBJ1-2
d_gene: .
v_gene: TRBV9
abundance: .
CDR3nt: TGTGCCAGCAGCGTAGAGGACGGGGGTACCAGCTACACCTTC
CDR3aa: CASSVEDGGTSYTF

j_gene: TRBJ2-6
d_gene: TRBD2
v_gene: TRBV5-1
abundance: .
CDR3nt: TGCGCCAGCAGCCCCACCGGGACTAGCCGTTTTGGGGCCAACGTCCTGACTTTC
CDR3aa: CASSPTGTSRFGANVLTF

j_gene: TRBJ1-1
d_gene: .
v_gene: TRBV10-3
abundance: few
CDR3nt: TGTGCCATCAGTGCCTCCCCAGTCCGAGACAGGGAAGCTTTCTTT
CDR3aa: CAISASPVRDREAFF

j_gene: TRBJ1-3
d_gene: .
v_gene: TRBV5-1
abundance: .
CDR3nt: TGCGCCAGCAGACCGTCAGCTGGAAACACCATATATTTT
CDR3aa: CASRPSAGNTIYF

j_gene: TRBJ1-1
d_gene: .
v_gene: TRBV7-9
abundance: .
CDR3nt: TGTGCCAGCAGCCCTATGACATGGATTAACACTGAAGCTTTCTTT
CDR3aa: CASSPMTWINTEAFF

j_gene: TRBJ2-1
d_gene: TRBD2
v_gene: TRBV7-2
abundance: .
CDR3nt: TGTGCCAGCAGCTTGAGTGGCGGGAGCTCCTACAATGAGCAGTTCTTC
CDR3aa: CASSLSGGSSYNEQFF

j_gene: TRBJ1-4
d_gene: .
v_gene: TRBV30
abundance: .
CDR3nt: TGTGCCTGGAGTGTAGCAGATCTCGGGGAACTGTTTTTT
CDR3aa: CAWSVADLGELFF

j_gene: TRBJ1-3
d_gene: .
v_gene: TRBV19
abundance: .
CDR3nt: TGTGCCAGTAGTATGATCTCGGGCTCTGGAAACACCATATATTTT
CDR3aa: CASSMISGSGNTIYF